Included here is one T cell receptor beta chain sequence, with context. Its cognate antigen is unknown. The data derive from a study of T cell responses to AZD1222 COVID-19 vaccine. Regarding the study as a whole: The span of vaccine-associated CD4 TCRs extended across spike, with dominance at 160-218 and 743-854. The peak T cell response came first, and repertoires were sampled only after it. At baseline, seropositivity was found in only six or seven AZD1222 recipients. Most donors were white British, females outnumbered males, and clonal diversity was possibly underestimated.

Germline-derived CDR1 and CDR2 are MNHNS and SASEGT. V lost 2 bases and J 0 bases, leaving 20 bases between the germline ends. The CDR3 totals 19 residues. TCRdb's copy holds only in-frame clones and misses some; the assay was immunoSEQ multiplex PCR. The data show about 63,000 clones, roughly 87% seen once. The chain uses TRBV6-1 and TRBJ1-5; D is possibly TRBD1 (6 bases). This clonotype originated in an adult in good health. Sequencing used peripheral blood, obtained on day 0 of AZD1222 vaccination. The CDR3, as DNA: TGTGCCAGCAGTGAATTGGCCGGCAGGGGTAGACTTAGCAATCAGCCCCAGCATTTT. Its translation is CASSELAGRGRLSNQPQHF.